A selection of T cell receptor beta chains follows, all from one sample in a study of cytomegalovirus exposure and HLA in healthy donors. TCRdb's table, derived via immunoSEQ multiplex PCR, lists solely in-frame clones and lacks some. The data hold approximately 230,000 clones, with about 90% observed a single time. The sequencing input was PBMCs. These receptors all stem from a man younger than 35 in good health and CMV-seropositive. CDR3s include the opening cysteine and the closing phenylalanine or tryptophan. D genes are given only for firm matches. Clone size is not always given. Where it is, it says once, few, many or a class for expanded clones.

clone_size j_call v_call d_call cdr3_nt cdr3_aa
NA TRBJ2-2 TRBV7-2 TRBD2 TGTGCCAGCAGTCGACTAGCGGGAGAGTACACCGGGGAGCTGTTTTTT CASSRLAGEYTGELFF
NA TRBJ1-1 TRBV7-9 NA TGTGCCAGCACATCCAATATGAACACTGAAGCTTTCTTT CASTSNMNTEAFF
NA TRBJ2-5 TRBV5-6 NA TGTGCCAGCAGCAGAAGGGACGACAAAGAGACCCAGTACTTC CASSRRDDKETQYF
NA TRBJ2-2 TRBV27 NA TGTGCCAGCAGTTTGGTGGGGATGACCGGGGAGCTGTTTTTT CASSLVGMTGELFF
NA TRBJ2-1 TRBV4-2 NA TGTGCCAGCAGCCAAGCAGGGCTCCTTAATGAGCAGTTCTTC CASSQAGLLNEQFF
once TRBJ2-2 TRBV28 NA TGTGCCAGCAGTTTGTCATACTTAACCGGGGAGCTGTTTTTT CASSLSYLTGELFF
NA TRBJ2-7 TRBV20-1 NA TGCAGTGCTAGGCGCGCGGAGGAGCAGTACTTC CSARRAEEQYF
NA TRBJ1-1 TRBV29-1 NA TGCAGCGTCTCTCTCGGGGGGGGAAGGAACACTGAAGCTTTCTTT CSVSLGGGRNTEAFF
NA TRBJ2-5 TRBV6-1 TRBD2 TGTGCCAGCAGTGAAATACTAGCGGGGCGAGAGACCCAGTACTTC CASSEILAGRETQYF
NA TRBJ1-1 TRBV30 NA TGTGCCTGGAAAAGGAACACTGAAGCTTTCTTT CAWKRNTEAFF
NA TRBJ2-5 TRBV18 TRBD2 TGTGCCAGCTCAGGACTAGCGGGAGGAGAGACCCAGTACTTC CASSGLAGGETQYF
NA TRBJ1-1 TRBV19 NA TGTGCCAGTAACGGGGAGGCGAACACTGAAGCTTTCTTT CASNGEANTEAFF
NA TRBJ1-2 TRBV4-1 NA TGCGCCAGCAGCTTGAGTCCCTCCAGCTATGGCTACACCTTC CASSLSPSSYGYTF
NA TRBJ1-1 TRBV14 NA TGTGCCAGCAGCCAAGAGGGTCGCGGGACTGAAGCTTTCTTT CASSQEGRGTEAFF
NA TRBJ2-7 TRBV5-1 TRBD2 TGCGCCAGCAGCGAACCCCTCGGACTAGCGGGAGGTGAAGAGCAGTACTTC CASSEPLGLAGGEEQYF
NA TRBJ2-7 TRBV25-1 NA TGTGCCAGCAGGACAGGAGAATACGAGCAGTACTTC CASRTGEYEQYF
NA TRBJ2-3 TRBV10-3 TRBD2 TGTGCCACCGCGGGGGATGGAGATACGCAGTATTTT CATAGDGDTQYF
NA TRBJ1-2 TRBV9 NA TGTGCCAGCAGCGTAGTCACAGGGTCTAACTATGGCTACACCTTC CASSVVTGSNYGYTF
NA TRBJ2-5 TRBV30 NA TGTGCCTGGGCGACTGGTCCCAGGACCCAGTACTTC CAWATGPRTQYF
NA TRBJ2-1 TRBV27 TRBD2 TGTGCCAGCAGTCTCCTGGCGGGAGGGCCCCACAATGAGCAGTTCTTC CASSLLAGGPHNEQFF
NA TRBJ1-1 TRBV4-1 NA TGCGCCAGCAGCCCACAGAGAGGTGAGGACACTGAAGCTTTCTTT CASSPQRGEDTEAFF
NA TRBJ1-2 TRBV10-3 NA TGTGCCATCAGGTCAGGGGTCGAGTTTTCAGGCTACACCTTC CAIRSGVEFSGYTF
few TRBJ2-7 TRBV5-1 NA TGCGCCAGCAGCTTGGTGGCAGGGGTGGGCGAGCAGTACTTC CASSLVAGVGEQYF
NA TRBJ1-5 TRBV5-1 NA TGCGCCAGCAGCTTGGATGGGCAGCCCCAGCATTTT CASSLDGQPQHF
NA TRBJ1-4 TRBV7-8 NA TGTGCCAGCAAGACAATAGGTTTGGCTGAAAAACTGTTTTTT CASKTIGLAEKLFF
NA TRBJ2-1 TRBV15 NA TGTGCCACCAGCAGGAGAGTAGACTACAATGAGCAGTTCTTC CATSRRVDYNEQFF
NA TRBJ1-5 TRBV15 NA TGTGCCACCAGCAAGGGTATAGATCAGCCCCAGCATTTT CATSKGIDQPQHF
NA TRBJ2-5 TRBV5-6 NA TGTGCCAGCAGCCCATGGGCGCAAGAGACCCAGTACTTC CASSPWAQETQYF
NA TRBJ2-7 TRBV5-6 NA TGTGCCAGCGGCCTACAGAGCTACGAGCAGTACTTC CASGLQSYEQYF
NA TRBJ2-5 TRBV7-2 NA TGTGCCAGCAGCTCCCGGCACCAAGAGACCCAGTACTTC CASSSRHQETQYF
NA TRBJ2-1 TRBV5-1 NA TGCGCCAGCAGCTTGGCCCGGAACGCCTACAATGAGCAGTTCTTC CASSLARNAYNEQFF
NA TRBJ2-6 TRBV6-1 NA TGTGCCAGCAGTGAAGCGGTATCTGGGGCCAACGTCCTGACTTTC CASSEAVSGANVLTF
NA TRBJ2-1 TRBV7-9 TRBD2 TGTGCCAGCGCGTGGGATTCTAGCGGACCGGAGTTCTTC CASAWDSSGPEFF
NA TRBJ2-7 TRBV11-1 NA TGTGCCAGCAGCTTTGAACGTGCATACGAGCAGTACTTC CASSFERAYEQYF
NA TRBJ2-7 TRBV7-9 NA TGTGCCAGCAGCAGCTGGTCGCCAGGGGAAGAAGGGAAGCAGTACTTC CASSSWSPGEEGKQYF
NA TRBJ1-2 TRBV18 TRBD1 TGTGCCAGCTCACCACTTGCAGGGGGCTATGGCTACACCTTC CASSPLAGGYGYTF
NA TRBJ2-5 TRBV5-4 TRBD2 TGTGCCAGCACCACAGGGACTAGCGGGGGCCGGCGGGCCCAGTACTTC CASTTGTSGGRRAQYF
NA TRBJ1-1 TRBV27 TRBD1 TGTGCCAGCAGTATGACAGGGGTTGAGAACACTGAAGCTTTCTTT CASSMTGVENTEAFF
NA TRBJ1-5 TRBV6-5 TRBD1 TGTGCCAGCAGAGACAGGGAACGCAATCAGCCCCAGCATTTT CASRDRERNQPQHF
once TRBJ1-2 TRBV6-5 TRBD1 TGTGCCAGCAGTGTGACAGGGAATGAAGATGGCTACACCTTC CASSVTGNEDGYTF
once TRBJ2-5 TRBV2 NA TGTGCCAGCCAGGGGGCGGGAGGGCCTGAGACCCAGTACTTC CASQGAGGPETQYF
NA TRBJ1-4 TRBV7-9 NA TGTGCCAGCAGCCCACCGGAAAAACTGTTTTTT CASSPPEKLFF
NA TRBJ2-6 TRBV5-1 NA TGCGCCAGCAGCTTGGAGGGCACCGGCAGCTCTGGGGCCAACGTCCTGACTTTC CASSLEGTGSSGANVLTF
NA TRBJ2-7 TRBV7-2 TRBD2 TGTGCCAGCAGCTTCCGGGGGGGGCCAGGGCAGTACTTC CASSFRGGPGQYF